The 28 T cell receptor beta chains presented below share a single source sample, sequenced in a study of blood T cell repertoires in COVID-19 (dated by TCRdb to about 2020). Libraries were prepared through the immunoSEQ multiplex PCR assay. TCRdb obtained this table from immuneACCESS and retained in-frame rearrangements with V and J assigned. These tables miss some clones; where compared with another copy, unresolved V genes account for less than half of the shortfall, and the remainder is unexplained. The sample data list under 400,000 clones, and around 86% of these were observed just once. The top ten hold approximately 4.6% of the sample. The sample consisted of PBMCs or T cells enriched from blood (not recorded which). Receptors were obtained from a woman aged 40 to 50 with acute COVID-19.

The genes are TRBV9 and TRBJ2-7, with TRBD2 as a possible D gene (5 bases). The CDR3 is 14 amino acids. From germline, CDR1 is SGDLS and CDR2 YYNGEE. Between the trimmed V and J ends, which lost 0 bases and 5 bases, there was a span of 12 bases. The CDR3 DNA is TGTGCCAGCAGCGTAGAACCGACGGGGAACGAGCAGTACTTC. This gives the protein CASSVEPTGNEQYF.

The chain recombines TRBV28 with TRBJ1-5; 10 nucleotides match TRBD1. The CDR3 length is 15 residues. J was trimmed by 7 bases and V by 7 bases; bases with no gene match: 10. Germline V gene sequence: CDR1 MDHEN, CDR2 SYDVKM. The CDR3 nucleotides read TGTGCCAGCAAGCTCGGGGACAGGGGCACACAGCCCCAGCATTTT. Translating gives CASKLGDRGTQPQHF. The complete variable domain, with remaining parts taken from reference TRBV28 and TRBJ1-5, reads DVKVTQSSRYLVKRTGEKVFLECVQDMDHENMFWYRQDPGLGLRLIYFSYDVKMKEKGDIPEGYSVSREKKERFSLILESASTNQTSMYLCASKLGDRGTQPQHFGDGTRLSIL.

For the CDR3, the DNA is TGTGCCAGCAGTCCCAGACAGTATGGCTACACCTTC. Its translation: CASSPRQYGYTF. The chain links TRBV28 to TRBJ1-2; D possibly corresponds to TRBD1 (5 bases). Trimming stripped 5 bases from V and 5 bases from J, with 9 bases between. There are 12 residues in the CDR3. The V gene's germline CDR1 is MDHEN and CDR2 SYDVKM.

The chain recombines TRBV9 with TRBJ2-3; D uncertain. Trimming removed 2 bases at V and 1 base at J, with 8 bases between. The CDR3 spans 14 residues. Per the germline V gene, CDR1 is SGDLS and CDR2 is YYNGEE. CDR3 DNA: TGTGCCAGCAGCGTCCAACTCCGCACAGATACGCAGTATTTT. It specifies CASSVQLRTDTQYF.

The chain recombines TRBV29-1 with TRBJ2-1, with D possibly TRBD1 on 6 matching bases. Germline V gene data show CDR1 as SQVTM and CDR2 as ANQGSEA. The CDR3 totals 17 residues. V dropped 6 bases and J dropped 0 bases, with 21 bases sitting between them. For the CDR3, the DNA is TGCAGCGTGGTTCGTTCGGACAGCCTTGACTCCTACAATGAGCAGTTCTTC. The encoded protein is CSVVRSDSLDSYNEQFF.

The V and J genes are TRBV2 and TRBJ2-2, with 7 bases matching TRBD1. J gave up 6 bases and V 1 base, and 2 bases lay outside the gene matches. CDR3 length: 14 residues. From germline, CDR1 is SNHLY and CDR2 FYNNEI. CDR3 protein: CASSEVQGAGELFF. CDR3 in DNA: TGTGCCAGCAGTGAAGTTCAGGGGGCCGGGGAGCTGTTTTTT.

This clone was seen only a few times. The genes are TRBV5-1 and TRBJ2-1; 10 bases agree with TRBD2. V lost 3 bases, J lost 9 bases, and 9 bases stayed unmatched. Germline loops: CDR1 SGHRS, CDR2 YFSETQ. The CDR3 consists of 15 residues. The CDR3 loop is CASSYVAGGLSEQFF. CDR3 DNA sequence: TGCGCCAGCAGCTATGTAGCGGGAGGACTCTCTGAGCAGTTCTTC.

The rearrangement links TRBV2 to TRBJ1-5, with a possible D match to TRBD1 (6 bases). Trimming cost V 6 bases and J 9 bases, with 12 bases left between them. From germline, CDR1 is SNHLY and CDR2 FYNNEI. The length of the CDR3 is 12 residues. In DNA form, the CDR3 reads TGTGCCAGCAGGGCAGGGGTCGCGCCCCAGCATTTT. Residues: CASRAGVAPQHF.

The chain has TRBV27 and TRBJ1-2; 8 nucleotides match TRBD1. The germline gives CDR1 MNHEY, CDR2 SMNVEV (reference sequence). The CDR3 length is 14 residues. After removal of 5 bases from V and 0 bases from J, the junction contained 2 bases not matched to a gene. In DNA, the CDR3 is TGTGCCAGCAGTCGGGGACAGGCTAACTATGGCTACACCTTC. Its translation is CASSRGQANYGYTF.

The chain recombines TRBV7-9 with TRBJ2-7; D is possibly TRBD2 (5 bases). From germline, CDR1 is SEHNR and CDR2 FQNEAQ (reference sequence). V lost 6 bases and J 2 bases, leaving 11 bases between the germline ends. The CDR3 is made up of 13 amino acids. In nucleotides, the CDR3 is TGTGCCAGCAGTATAGAGGGCGCCTACGAGCAGTACTTC. Translation: CASSIEGAYEQYF.

This chain joins TRBV5-4 and TRBJ2-5; D not certain. This CDR3 spans 11 amino acids. Germline loops: CDR1 SGHNT, CDR2 YYREEE (reference sequence). Trimming took 3 bases from V and 9 from J, leaving 9 bases between them. CDR3: CASSSSDSQYF. DNA for the CDR3: TGTGCCAGCAGCTCCTCCGACTCCCAGTACTTC.

This chain connects TRBV14 to TRBJ2-7; weak D call: TRBD2 (6 bases). Germline CDR1 is SGHDN and CDR2 is FVKESK. With 2 bases removed from V and 3 bases from J, the gap between germline ends came to 11 bases. The CDR3 is made up of 14 amino acids. DNA of the CDR3: TGTGCCAGCAGCCAAAGGGACTGGCACTACGAGCAGTACTTC. Translated: CASSQRDWHYEQYF.

V is TRBV5-6 and J is TRBJ1-1; D is possibly TRBD1 (6 bases). Germline lookup yields CDR1 SGHDT and CDR2 YYEEEE. V was clipped by 2 bases and J by 0 bases, with 14 bases between them. This CDR3 has 16 amino acids. Here the CDR3 DNA reads TGTGCCAGCAGCTTACCCGCGACAGGTTTGAACACTGAAGCTTTCTTT. This encodes CASSLPATGLNTEAFF.

This chain links TRBV18 with TRBJ2-3; D is unclear. The CDR3 covers 14 residues. Trimming cost V 6 bases and J 1 base, with 11 bases left between them. Germline V gene sequence: CDR1 KGHSH, CDR2 LQKENI. The chain's CDR3 is CASSLGRGTDTQYF. CDR3 nucleotide sequence: TGTGCCAGCTCCCTAGGCCGGGGCACAGATACGCAGTATTTT.

This chain joins TRBV6-5 and TRBJ2-7; 7 bases align to TRBD1. Trimming cost V 5 bases and J 5 bases; bases outside gene matches: 12. The CDR3 contains 15 residues. CDR1 MNHEY and CDR2 SVGAGI come from the germline V gene. CDR3 region: CASSHTGVSWDEQYF. CDR3 DNA: TGTGCCAGCAGTCACACAGGGGTTAGCTGGGACGAGCAGTACTTC.

The J gene is TRBJ2-7, the V gene TRBV6-1; 8 bases align to TRBD2. This CDR3 is 15 amino acids long. The J segment lost 5 bases and the V segment lost 3 bases, leaving 9 bases of the junction unmatched. CDR1 MNHNS and CDR2 SASEGT come from the germline V gene. CDR3 loop: CASSERGGRGDEQYF. CDR3 DNA: TGTGCCAGCAGTGAGCGAGGGGGGCGGGGGGACGAGCAGTACTTC.

This chain links TRBV27 with TRBJ1-4; no clear D. The germline gives CDR1 MNHEY, CDR2 SMNVEV (reference sequence). The ends were cut back, 8 bases at V and 4 bases at J, with 11 bases in the middle. CDR3 length equals 13 residues. The CDR3 DNA reads as TGTGCCAGCGGTACGGGATATAATGAAAAACTGTTTTTT. Protein sequence: CASGTGYNEKLFF. The full variable domain, rest sourced from reference TRBV27 and TRBJ1-4, is EAQVTQNPRYLITVTGKKLTVTCSQNMNHEYMSWYRQDPGLGLRQIYYSMNVEVTDKGDVPEGYKVSRKEKRNFPLILESPSPNQTSLYFCASGTGYNEKLFFGSGTQLSVL.

This clone has just a few counts. The V call is TRBV6-5, the J call TRBJ2-1, with 11 nucleotides matching TRBD2. The CDR3 totals 15 residues. Looked up from germline, CDR1 is MNHEY and CDR2 is SVGAGI. Trimming cost V 5 bases and J 5 bases; bases outside gene matches: 5. The CDR3 protein is CASSLGLAANNEQFF. The CDR3 DNA follows: TGTGCCAGCAGTCTGGGACTAGCGGCTAACAATGAGCAGTTCTTC.

This clone occurred once. J is TRBJ1-4 and V is TRBV4-1; 9 bases map to TRBD1. Germline CDR1 is MGHRA and CDR2 is YSYEKL. CDR3 size: 16 residues. V was clipped by 0 bases and J by 6 bases; unmatched bases: 5. CDR3 sequence (DNA): TGCGCCAGCAGCCAAGAAACGGGACAGGGTTATGAAAAACTGTTTTTT. Translation gives CASSQETGQGYEKLFF.

The chain is built from TRBV7-3 and TRBJ2-1, with 9 bases identical to TRBD1. The CDR3 sequence is 15 residues long. V was pared by 4 bases and J by 2 bases, with 3 bases of the junction left unmatched. Per the germline V gene, CDR1 is SGHTA and CDR2 is FQGTGA. The CDR3 DNA reads as TGTGCCAGCAGCTCCGGACAGGGGACCTACAATGAGCAGTTCTTC. Amino acid sequence: CASSSGQGTYNEQFF.

The chain links TRBV3-1 (or the pseudogene TRBV3-2) to TRBJ1-1, with 10 bases matching TRBD1. Trimming took 3 bases from V and 11 from J; bases not matched to a gene: 9. The CDR3 spans 14 residues. Germline V gene sequence: CDR1 LGHDT, CDR2 YNNKEL (reference sequence). This chain's CDR3 is CASSQVGQGRRAFF. CDR3 DNA sequence: TGTGCCAGCAGCCAGGTGGGACAGGGGCGTCGGGCTTTCTTT.

This sequence joins TRBV9 and TRBJ2-7, with D possibly matching TRBD1 (5 bases). The CDR3 covers 15 residues. In germline, CDR1 is SGDLS, CDR2 YYNGEE. The V and J ends lost 0 bases and 3 bases respectively, with 13 bases between them. The CDR3 DNA follows: TGTGCCAGCAGCGTAGACGGCGGACACCACTACGAGCAGTACTTC. Its translation: CASSVDGGHHYEQYF.

This chain connects TRBV15 to TRBJ2-7; D ambiguous. The CDR3 totals 14 residues. Germline V gene lookup returns CDR1 LNHNV and CDR2 YYDKDF (reference sequence). V lost 0 bases to trimming and J lost 5 bases, with 11 bases between them. CDR3: CATSRDRPTNEQYF. DNA of the CDR3: TGTGCCACCAGCAGAGATAGGCCGACAAACGAGCAGTACTTC.

The chain combines TRBV11-2 with TRBJ2-7, with D hard to call. From germline, CDR1 is SGHAT and CDR2 FQNNGV. V lost 2 bases to trimming and J lost 2 bases, with 13 bases between them. The CDR3 runs to 15 residues. The DNA for the CDR3 is TGTGCCAGCAGCTTATTGGTCAGAACACCCTACGAGCAGTACTTC. Its translation: CASSLLVRTPYEQYF.

The chain uses TRBV6-5 and TRBJ2-1; 7 bases fit TRBD1. Germline V CDR1 and CDR2: MNHEY, SVGAGI. The CDR3 is 15 amino acids. V shed 5 bases and J 7 bases; nucleotides not matched to a gene: 11. CDR3 sequence reads: CASSSADRATNEQFF. The CDR3 DNA is TGTGCCAGCAGTAGCGCCGACAGGGCTACTAATGAGCAGTTCTTC.

The chain is built from TRBV6-5 and TRBJ2-7; TRBD1 aligns across 9 bases. With V trimmed by 10 bases and J by 7 bases, 11 bases remained unmatched. Germline V lookup: CDR1 MNHEY, CDR2 SVGAGI. The CDR3 has 13 amino acids. CDR3 amino acids: CAINRGLPLEQYF. The CDR3 coding sequence is TGTGCCATCAACAGGGGGCTCCCTTTGGAGCAGTACTTC.

The chain has TRBV11-1 and TRBJ2-5, with 10 bases lining up with TRBD2. The CDR3 extends over 15 amino acids. With V trimmed by 5 bases and J by 1 base, 4 bases remained unmatched. Germline lookup yields CDR1 SGHAT and CDR2 FQDESV (reference sequence). In DNA form, the CDR3 reads TGTGCCAGCAGCATCGAGCGGGGGGGCCAAGAGACCCAGTACTTC. Its translation is CASSIERGGQETQYF. Drawing the rest from reference TRBV11-1 and TRBJ2-5, the complete variable domain is EAEVAQSPRYKITEKSQAVAFWCDPISGHATLYWYRQILGQGPELLVQFQDESVVDDSQLPKDRFSAERLKGVDSTLKIQPAELGDSAMYLCASSIERGGQETQYFGPGTRLLVL.

This CDR3 is CASSVGTGFPNYGYTF. The CDR3 DNA reads TGTGCCAGCAGCGTGGGGACAGGGTTCCCTAACTATGGCTACACCTTC. V is TRBV9 and J is TRBJ1-2, with 9 nucleotides matching TRBD1. The J segment lost 0 bases and the V segment lost 2 bases, leaving 5 bases of the junction unmatched. This CDR3 contains 16 residues. Per the germline V gene, CDR1 is SGDLS and CDR2 is YYNGEE.